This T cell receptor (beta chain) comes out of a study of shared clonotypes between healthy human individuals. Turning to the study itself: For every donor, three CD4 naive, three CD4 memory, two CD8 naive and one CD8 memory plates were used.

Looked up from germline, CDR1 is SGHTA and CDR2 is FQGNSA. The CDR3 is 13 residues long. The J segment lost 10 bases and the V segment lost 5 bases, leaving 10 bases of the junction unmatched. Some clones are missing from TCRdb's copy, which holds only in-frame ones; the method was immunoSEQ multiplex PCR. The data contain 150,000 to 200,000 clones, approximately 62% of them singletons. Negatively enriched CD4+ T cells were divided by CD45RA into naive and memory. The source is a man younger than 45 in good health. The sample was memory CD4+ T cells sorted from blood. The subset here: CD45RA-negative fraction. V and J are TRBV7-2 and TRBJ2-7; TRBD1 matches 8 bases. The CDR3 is CASSRRLDREQYF. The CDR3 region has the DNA TGTGCCAGCAGCCGACGCCTGGACAGGGAACAGTACTTC.